This paragraph reports one TCR beta chain. In the PCR, 60 Vbeta and 13 Jbeta primers were used. Data came from immunoSEQ multiplex PCR; TCRdb stores just in-frame clones and leaves some out. The sample gives roughly 180,000 clones, about 79% of which show up once; 0.6% to 0.9% is in the top ten. This sample was included in a study of cytomegalovirus exposure and HLA in healthy donors. Germline CDR1 and CDR2: SGHDT and YYEEEE. Unmatched junction bases numbered 9, after V lost 4 bases and J lost 5 bases. CDR3 length equals 16 residues. The gene calls are TRBV5-6 and TRBJ2-2; 9 nucleotides align to TRBD2. The receptor's source is a female donor in good health and CMV-seronegative. The source material was PBMCs. CDR3 loop: CASSPGTSLGTGELFF. CDR3 nucleotides: TGTGCCAGCAGCCCGGGGACTAGCTTAGGGACCGGGGAGCTGTTTTTT.